This T cell receptor beta chain was found in a study of tumor and adjacent non-tumor tissue in lung cancer. General study points: Normal lung showed higher cumulative top 100 clone frequency than tumor.

This sample's RNA came from whole unsorted tissue. Newly diagnosed lung cancer patients had thoracic surgery in China, August–late 2014, without prior chemotherapy. Germline values: CDR1 DFQATT, CDR2 SNEGSKA (reference sequence). CDR3 length: 13 residues. Three rounds of nested PCR, following a modified ARM-PCR protocol, produced the TCRbeta library. TCRdb reanalysed the multiplex PCR reads using MiXCR and keeps one entry per CDR3 protein. The table has some 200,000 distinct CDR3 sequences, 70% to 75% seen once. With regard to this clonotype: Its antigen is currently unknown.

Sequenced material: lung tumor tissue. V usage is TRBV20-1 and J usage is TRBJ2-5; D may be TRBD1 (5 bases). The TCR was taken from a man in his 60s with non-small cell lung cancer. The CDR3 sequence: CRAPGRVRETQYF. The CDR3 nucleotides read TGCAGAGCCCCGGGCAGGGTGAGAGAGACCCAGTACTTC.